This T cell receptor beta chain was sequenced for a study of identical twins. Study-wide findings and caveats: Low generation-probability sequences were in excess among twin-shared out-of-frame alpha sequences. Invariant cells of the MAIT and iNKT types might have partly distorted the zero-insertion analyses.

In this sample, this clonotype turned up a few times. The antigen remains undetermined. A universal primer site came from template switching; cDNA carried unique molecular identifiers. Using its own MiXCR run on the 5' RACE reads, TCRdb lists one record per CDR3 protein. The table has around 450,000 distinct CDR3 sequences, approximately 15% seen once; the top ten hold approximately 0.52%. V shed 3 bases and J shed 2 bases, with 4 bases lying between them. In germline, CDR1 is MNHEY, CDR2 SVGEGT. This CDR3 contains 13 residues. These same data were also listed under a study on yellow fever vaccine responses in identical twins.

V and J are TRBV6-2 or TRBV6-3 and TRBJ2-2; unclear D gene. The sequencing input was CD4+ T cells sorted from blood. This TCR came from a young woman in good health. CDR3 sequence: CASSYTNTGELFF. Here the CDR3 DNA reads TGTGCCAGCAGTTATACCAACACCGGGGAGCTGTTTTTT.